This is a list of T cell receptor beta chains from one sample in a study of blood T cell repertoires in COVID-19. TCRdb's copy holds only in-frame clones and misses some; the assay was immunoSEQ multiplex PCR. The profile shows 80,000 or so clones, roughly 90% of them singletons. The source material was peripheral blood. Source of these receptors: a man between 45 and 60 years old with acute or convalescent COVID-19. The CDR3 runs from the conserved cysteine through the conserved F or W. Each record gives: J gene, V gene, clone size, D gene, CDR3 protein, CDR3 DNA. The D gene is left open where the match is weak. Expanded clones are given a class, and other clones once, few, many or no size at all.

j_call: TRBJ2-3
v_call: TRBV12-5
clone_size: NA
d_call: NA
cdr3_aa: CASGSGLPDTDTQYF
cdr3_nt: TGTGCTAGTGGATCGGGACTTCCAGACACAGATACGCAGTATTTT

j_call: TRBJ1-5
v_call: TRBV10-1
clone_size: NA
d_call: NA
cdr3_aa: CASRPRAGQGNQPQHF
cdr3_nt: TGCGCCAGCAGACCCAGGGCCGGGCAGGGCAATCAGCCCCAGCATTTT

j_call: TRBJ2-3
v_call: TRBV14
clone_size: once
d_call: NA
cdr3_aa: CASSQEGVSTDTQYF
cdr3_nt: TGTGCCAGCAGCCAAGAGGGCGTCAGCACAGATACGCAGTATTTT

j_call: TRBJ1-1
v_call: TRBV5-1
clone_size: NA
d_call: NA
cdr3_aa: CASRKSDTEAFF
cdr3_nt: TGCGCCAGCCGCAAGAGCGACACTGAAGCTTTCTTT

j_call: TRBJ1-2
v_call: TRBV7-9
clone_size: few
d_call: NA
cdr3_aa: CASSFTGMDYGYTF
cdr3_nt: TGTGCCAGCAGCTTTACAGGGATGGACTATGGCTACACCTTC

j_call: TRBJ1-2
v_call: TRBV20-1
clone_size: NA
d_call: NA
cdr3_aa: CSASLAQEGYTF
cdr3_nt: TGCAGTGCTAGTTTGGCACAGGAAGGCTACACCTTC

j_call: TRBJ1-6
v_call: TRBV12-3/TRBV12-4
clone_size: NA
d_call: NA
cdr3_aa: CASSFLREAPLHF
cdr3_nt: TGTGCCAGCAGTTTTCTAAGGGAGGCACCCCTCCACTTT

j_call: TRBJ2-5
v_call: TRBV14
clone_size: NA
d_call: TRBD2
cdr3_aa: CASSRPGLAIETQYF
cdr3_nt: TGTGCCAGCAGCCGGCCGGGACTAGCTATAGAGACCCAGTACTTC

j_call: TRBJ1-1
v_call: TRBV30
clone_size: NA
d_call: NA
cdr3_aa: CAWSLGGTEAFF
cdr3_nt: TGTGCCTGGAGCTTAGGGGGCACTGAAGCTTTCTTT

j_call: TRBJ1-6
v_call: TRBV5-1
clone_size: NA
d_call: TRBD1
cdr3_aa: CASSPGTGVSGIGSPLHF
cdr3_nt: TGCGCCAGCAGCCCCGGGACAGGGGTTTCCGGTATAGGATCACCCCTCCACTTT

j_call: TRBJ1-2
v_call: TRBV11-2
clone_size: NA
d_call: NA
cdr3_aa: CASSTSRSEANYGYTF
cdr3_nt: TGTGCCAGCAGTACATCGAGGTCAGAAGCTAACTATGGCTACACCTTC

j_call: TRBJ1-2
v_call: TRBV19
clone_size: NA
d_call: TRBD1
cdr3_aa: CASLNRDSLNYGYTF
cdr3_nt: TGTGCCAGCTTAAACCGGGACAGCCTTAACTATGGCTACACCTTC

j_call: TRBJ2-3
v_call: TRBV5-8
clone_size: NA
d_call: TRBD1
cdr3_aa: CASSVGTGEFTDTQYF
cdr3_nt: TGTGCCAGCAGCGTCGGGACAGGGGAGTTCACAGATACGCAGTATTTT

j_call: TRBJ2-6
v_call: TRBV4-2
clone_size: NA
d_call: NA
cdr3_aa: CASSQELVSAGVGSGANVLTF
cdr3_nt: TGTGCCAGCAGCCAAGAATTAGTGTCGGCAGGGGTAGGATCTGGGGCCAACGTCCTGACTTTC